This is a list of T cell receptor beta chains from one sample in a study of beta chain features in type 1 diabetes. Here immunoSEQ multiplex PCR was the method, and the copy in TCRdb shows in-frame clones only, minus some. The top ten hold more than 0.015% of the sample, which has about 360,000 clones, over 9.5% seen once. What was sequenced was naive CD4+ T cells from blood. Source of these receptors: a young man in good health. CDR3s include the opening cysteine and the closing phenylalanine or tryptophan. D genes are given only for firm matches. Clone size, where shown, is once, few, many, or a class for clones that have expanded.

D gene,clone size,V gene,J gene,CDR3 protein,CDR3 DNA
NA,NA,TRBV4-3,TRBJ2-5,CASSQSVGVGETQYF,TGCGCCAGCAGCCAATCGGTCGGGGTTGGAGAGACCCAGTACTTC
NA,NA,TRBV30,TRBJ1-2,CAWSVLSGEGYTF,TGTGCCTGGAGCGTACTTTCAGGGGAGGGCTACACCTTC
NA,few,TRBV28,TRBJ2-2,CASSILTGRNTGELFF,TGTGCCAGCAGTATCCTGACAGGCCGCAACACCGGGGAGCTGTTTTTT
NA,NA,TRBV2,TRBJ2-7,CASSSGTFSYEQYF,TGTGCCAGCAGTTCCGGGACATTCTCCTACGAGCAGTACTTC
NA,few,TRBV14,TRBJ2-4,CASSQGPSGAKNIQYF,TGTGCCAGCAGCCAAGGACCGTCAGGGGCCAAAAACATTCAGTACTTC
NA,few,TRBV30,TRBJ1-1,CAWSVSGSKAFF,TGTGCCTGGAGTGTTTCTGGTTCTAAAGCTTTCTTT
TRBD2,NA,TRBV10-3,TRBJ2-1,CAISEQGGGASDEQFF,TGTGCCATCAGTGAGCAGGGCGGGGGGGCATCAGATGAGCAGTTCTTC
NA,few,TRBV18,TRBJ2-7,CASSPGVIEQYF,TGTGCCAGCTCACCCGGAGTGATCGAGCAGTACTTC
TRBD1,NA,TRBV6-5,TRBJ2-7,CASSRTGGSSYEQYF,TGTGCCAGCAGCCGTACAGGGGGGAGCTCCTACGAGCAGTACTTC
NA,few,TRBV2,TRBJ2-7,CARGGTASYEQYF,TGTGCCAGAGGAGGGACAGCCTCCTACGAGCAGTACTTC
NA,NA,TRBV28,TRBJ2-1,CASSLGRINEQFF,TGTGCCAGCAGTTTAGGGAGAATAAATGAGCAGTTCTTC
NA,few,TRBV6-5,TRBJ1-2,CASSYSTTPYGYTF,TGTGCCAGCAGTTACTCAACGACTCCCTATGGCTACACCTTC
NA,NA,TRBV30,TRBJ1-1,CAWIGGRSNTEAFF,TGTGCCTGGATTGGCGGCAGATCGAACACTGAAGCTTTCTTT
NA,few,TRBV9,TRBJ1-1,CASSVEDRPNTEAFF,TGTGCCAGCAGCGTAGAGGACAGACCCAACACTGAAGCTTTCTTT
NA,NA,TRBV15,TRBJ1-2,CATSRGLDYGYTF,TGTGCCACCAGCAGGGGGCTAGACTATGGCTACACCTTC
NA,few,TRBV5-4,TRBJ1-1,CASSLAGRGYTEAFF,TGTGCCAGCAGCTTGGCCGGCAGGGGATACACTGAAGCTTTCTTT
NA,few,TRBV6-6,TRBJ1-5,CASSYPPEQPQHF,TGTGCCAGCAGTTACCCTCCTGAGCAGCCCCAGCATTTT
TRBD2,NA,TRBV30,TRBJ2-2,CAWTRLAGELFF,TGTGCCTGGACAAGGCTAGCGGGAGAATTGTTTTTT
TRBD1,NA,TRBV6-5,TRBJ2-2,CASRRQGANTGELFF,TGTGCCAGCAGGAGACAGGGGGCGAACACCGGGGAGCTGTTTTTT
NA,few,TRBV5-5,TRBJ2-3,CASSLAASLDTQYF,TGTGCCAGCAGCTTGGCCGCTAGCCTCGATACGCAGTATTTT
TRBD1,NA,TRBV7-3,TRBJ2-3,CASSLQGVDTQYF,TGTGCCAGCAGCTTACAGGGGGTAGATACGCAGTATTTT
NA,NA,TRBV6-5,TRBJ2-1,CASSEEYYHNEQFF,TGTGCCAGCAGTGAAGAATACTACCACAATGAGCAGTTCTTC
NA,few,TRBV5-1,TRBJ2-3,CASSFRDTQYF,TGCGCCAGCAGCTTTAGAGATACGCAGTATTTT
NA,NA,TRBV30,TRBJ1-5,CAWSGLRNSNQPQHF,TGTGCCTGGAGTGGGTTGCGGAATAGCAATCAGCCCCAGCATTTT
TRBD2,few,TRBV4-2,TRBJ2-7,CASSQDKLADYEQYF,TGTGCCAGCAGCCAAGATAAACTAGCGGACTACGAGCAGTACTTC
NA,NA,TRBV7-9,TRBJ2-1,CASTPGRVGGYNEQFF,TGTGCCAGCACGCCTGGACGGGTCGGGGGATACAATGAGCAGTTCTTC
TRBD1,NA,TRBV7-9,TRBJ2-5,CASSKTGQLGETQYF,TGTGCCAGCAGCAAGACGGGACAGTTAGGAGAGACCCAGTACTTC
NA,NA,TRBV19,TRBJ1-5,CATRQIGNQPQHF,TGTGCCACAAGACAGATCGGCAATCAGCCCCAGCATTTT
NA,few,TRBV5-4,TRBJ1-2,CASSLDREGGYTF,TGTGCCAGCAGCTTGGACAGGGAGGGCGGCTACACCTTC
NA,few,TRBV28,TRBJ2-7,CASSPDSYEQYF,TGTGCCAGCAGCCCCGACAGCTACGAGCAGTACTTC
NA,few,TRBV9,TRBJ2-7,CASSVGVGTRYEQYF,TGTGCCAGCAGCGTGGGCGTCGGGACACGCTACGAGCAGTACTTC
NA,NA,TRBV7-3,TRBJ2-5,CASSLISSETQYF,TGTGCCAGCAGCTTAATTAGTTCGGAGACCCAGTACTTC
NA,NA,TRBV5-1,TRBJ2-5,CASSLVQGGETQYF,TGCGCCAGCAGCTTGGTTCAGGGTGGAGAGACCCAGTACTTC
TRBD2,NA,TRBV7-9,TRBJ2-1,CASSLASAGELEQFF,TGTGCCAGCAGCTTAGCCTCAGCGGGAGAGCTTGAGCAGTTCTTC